This T cell receptor beta chain was obtained from a study of blood T cell repertoires in COVID-19. Study-level background: Researchers got acute and convalescent COVID-19 samples from the United States, Italy and Spain. PBMCs, B-cell-depleted T cells, or T cells provided the cDNA or gDNA that made up the material.

As handled by the study authors: Scientists estimated how many nucleated cells there were by amplifying reference gene primers. This table comes from immunoSEQ multiplex PCR, and its TCRdb copy is limited to in-frame clones, with some not included. V and J calls and clone size are copied from that table; D and trimming were computed from the DNA. The sample shows some 300,000 clones, about nine tenths of them seen only once. Ten or more counts support this clone. Sequencing was carried out using peripheral blood. The source of this sequence is a woman aged 25 to 45 who had recovered from COVID-19.

Here the CDR3 reads CASSDRAGGPDTQYF. For the CDR3, the DNA is TGTGCCAGCAGTGACCGAGCGGGGGGGCCAGATACGCAGTATTTT. The chain joins TRBV6-4 to TRBJ2-3; TRBD2 matches at 10 bases. The germline V gene encodes CDR1 MRHNA and CDR2 SNTAGT. J gave up 4 bases and V 2 bases, and 3 bases lay outside the gene matches. The CDR3 has 15 residues.